The clone carrying this TCR beta chain was seen a few times. Its target is not known. The data originate from a study of cytomegalovirus exposure and HLA in healthy donors. As for the donors, each was a healthy bone marrow donor. Germline values: CDR1 SQVTM, CDR2 ANQGSEA. The CDR3 has 13 amino acids. V lost 5 bases, J lost 6 bases, and 14 bases lay in between. PCR amplification relied on 60 Vbeta primers (plus 13 Jbeta primers). Here immunoSEQ multiplex PCR was the method, and the copy in TCRdb shows in-frame clones only, minus some. The table shows approximately 110,000 clones, with more than 65% occurring only once. Study-wide results and caveats: In a later analysis, across HLA loci, associated TCR counts were highest for DRB1, lowest for HLA-C. A later analysis reportedly found that, within productive TCRs, an Asian-associated ancestry cluster had fewer N-insertions than the mean observed across the roughly 630 donors.

The chain carries TRBV29-1 and TRBJ1-5; possible D gene TRBD1, 5 bases. Sequenced material: PBMCs. The receptor comes from a human donor in good health. The CDR3 protein is CSVRAGPGQPQHF. CDR3 DNA: TGCAGCGTTAGGGCAGGGCCTGGTCAGCCCCAGCATTTT.